The 11 T cell receptor beta chains below were found in one sample sequenced in a study of T cells expressing NK-cell markers (dated by TCRdb to 2020 to 2022). The library came from 5' RACE. Sequencing was performed on an Illumina HiSeq 2000. The reads went through TCRdb reprocessing, and each CDR3 protein sequence gets one entry with no DNA. The table of this sample itemizes almost 450,000 distinct CDR3 sequences. The ten biggest clones cover 7.3% of the sample. Material for sequencing was blood T cells: a sorted CD56 or NKG2C T cell subset, CD4+ or CD8+ T cells, or bulk PBMC T cells (not recorded which). These receptors originate from a woman aged 18-70 years in good health.

The V gene is TRBV20-1, the J gene TRBJ2-1; the D gene TCRdb calls, TRBD2, cannot be checked with no DNA. In germline, CDR1 is DFQATT, CDR2 SNEGSKA (reference sequence). The CDR3 is 14 residues long. This CDR3 is CSAITSGGNNEQFF.

This chain links TRBV4-1 with TRBJ2-1. The V gene's germline CDR1 is MGHRA and CDR2 YSYEKL. The CDR3 contains 12 residues. The CDR3 is CVSSQDGVEQFF.

CDR3: CSARASGTGELFF. J is TRBJ2-2 and V is TRBV20-1; as DNA is missing, the TRBD2 call by TCRdb cannot be tested. The germline CDR1 and CDR2 sequences are DFQATT and SNEGSKA (reference sequence). This CDR3 has 13 residues.

The rearrangement joins TRBV6-1 to TRBJ2-7; lacking DNA, the TRBD1 call made by TCRdb goes unchecked. CDR3 length: 14 residues. CDR1 is MNHNS, CDR2 SASEGT, per germline. CDR3 region: CASSPQEPLREQYF.

V and J are TRBV10-3 and TRBJ1-1; TCRdb selects TRBD1, and the lack of DNA leaves this call unchecked. The CDR3 runs to 14 residues. From germline, CDR1 is ENHRY and CDR2 SYGVKD. The CDR3 here is CAISGTQGNTEAFF.

J is TRBJ2-1 and V is TRBV2; the TRBD2 assignment by TCRdb is unverifiable without DNA. This CDR3 is built from 13 residues. Germline CDR1 SNHLY, CDR2 FYNNEI. CDR3 amino acids: CASSEAEEDPTIF.

The J gene is TRBJ1-1, the V gene TRBV25-1. The germline V gene encodes CDR1 MGHDK and CDR2 SYGVNS. This CDR3 region has 12 residues. The CDR3 loop reads CASSEGNTEAFF.

This chain connects TRBV14 to TRBJ2-3; TCRdb returns TRBD2, unconfirmable since there is no DNA. This CDR3 is built from 20 residues. Germline CDR1 is SGHDN and CDR2 is FVKESK. CDR3 in amino acids: CASSERIGLAGGASTDTQYF.

The chain is built from TRBV6-5 and TRBJ2-7. The CDR3 length is 15 residues. Germline values: CDR1 MNHEY, CDR2 SVGAGI. CDR3 in amino acids: CASSYTRGGDYEQYF.

The chain has TRBV6-5 and TRBJ1-3. There are 16 residues in the CDR3. The germline CDR1 and CDR2 sequences are MNHEY and SVGAGI. The CDR3 here is CASSYSQPSSGNTIYF.

The chain is built from TRBV7-9 and TRBJ2-1; absent DNA, TCRdb's TRBD2 call cannot be checked. From germline, CDR1 is SEHNR and CDR2 FQNEAQ (reference sequence). The CDR3 is 15 residues long. The CDR3 protein is CASSAGLAGDNEQFF.